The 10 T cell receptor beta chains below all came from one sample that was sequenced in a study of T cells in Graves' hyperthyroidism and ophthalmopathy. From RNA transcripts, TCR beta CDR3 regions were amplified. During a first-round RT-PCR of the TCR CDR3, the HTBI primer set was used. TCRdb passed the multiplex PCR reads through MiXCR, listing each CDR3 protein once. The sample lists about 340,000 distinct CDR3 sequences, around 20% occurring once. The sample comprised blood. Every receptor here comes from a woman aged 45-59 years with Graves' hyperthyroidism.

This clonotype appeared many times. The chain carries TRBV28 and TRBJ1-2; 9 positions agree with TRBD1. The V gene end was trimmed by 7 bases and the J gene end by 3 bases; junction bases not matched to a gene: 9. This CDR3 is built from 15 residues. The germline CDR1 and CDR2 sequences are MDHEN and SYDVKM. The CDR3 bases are TGTGCCAGCACTTCCCGTGGACAGGGGCACTATGGCTACACCTTC. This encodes CASTSRGQGHYGYTF.

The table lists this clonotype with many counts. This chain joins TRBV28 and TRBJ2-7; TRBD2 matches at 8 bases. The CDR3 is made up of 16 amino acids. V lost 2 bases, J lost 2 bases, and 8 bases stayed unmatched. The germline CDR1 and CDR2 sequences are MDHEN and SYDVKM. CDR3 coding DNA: TGTGCCAGCAGTTTAACGGGGCGGGGGGCGACCTACGAGCAGTACTTC. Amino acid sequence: CASSLTGRGATYEQYF.

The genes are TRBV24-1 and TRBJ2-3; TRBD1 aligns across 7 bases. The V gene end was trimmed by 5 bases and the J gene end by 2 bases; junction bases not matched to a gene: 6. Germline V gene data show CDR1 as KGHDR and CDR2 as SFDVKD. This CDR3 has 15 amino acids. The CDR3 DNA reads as TGTGCCACCAGTGGACGACAGGGAATCACAGATACGCAGTATTTT. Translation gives CATSGRQGITDTQYF.

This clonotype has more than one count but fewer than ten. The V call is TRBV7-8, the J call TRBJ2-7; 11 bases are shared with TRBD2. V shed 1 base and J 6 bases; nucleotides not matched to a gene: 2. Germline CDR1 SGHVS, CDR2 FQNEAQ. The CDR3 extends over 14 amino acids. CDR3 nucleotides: TGTGCCAGCAGCTTAGAGGGGACTAGCGGCGAGCAGTACTTC. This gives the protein CASSLEGTSGEQYF.

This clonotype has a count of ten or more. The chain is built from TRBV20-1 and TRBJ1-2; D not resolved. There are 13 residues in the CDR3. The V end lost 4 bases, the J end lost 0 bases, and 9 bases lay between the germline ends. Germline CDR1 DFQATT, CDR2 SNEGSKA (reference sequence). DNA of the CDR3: TGCAGTGCTACCGTAGCAACTAACTATGGCTACACCTTC. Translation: CSATVATNYGYTF.

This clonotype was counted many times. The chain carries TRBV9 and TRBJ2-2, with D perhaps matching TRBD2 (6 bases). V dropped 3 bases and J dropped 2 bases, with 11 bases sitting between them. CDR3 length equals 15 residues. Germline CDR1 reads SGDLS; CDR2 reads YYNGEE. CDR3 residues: CASSGAAGNTGELFF. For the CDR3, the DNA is TGTGCCAGCAGCGGGGCAGCGGGTAACACCGGGGAGCTGTTTTTT. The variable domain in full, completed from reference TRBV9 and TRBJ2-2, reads DSGVTQTPKHLITATGQRVTLRCSPRSGDLSVYWYQQSLDQGLQFLIQYYNGEERAKGNILERFSAQQFPDLHSELNLSSLELGDSALYFCASSGAAGNTGELFFGEGSRLTVL.

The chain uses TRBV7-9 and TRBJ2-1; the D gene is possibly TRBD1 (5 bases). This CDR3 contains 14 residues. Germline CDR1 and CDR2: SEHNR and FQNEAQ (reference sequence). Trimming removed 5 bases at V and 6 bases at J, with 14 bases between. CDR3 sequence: CASSTGPRSNEQFF. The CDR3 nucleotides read TGTGCCAGCAGCACAGGACCCAGAAGCAATGAGCAGTTCTTC.

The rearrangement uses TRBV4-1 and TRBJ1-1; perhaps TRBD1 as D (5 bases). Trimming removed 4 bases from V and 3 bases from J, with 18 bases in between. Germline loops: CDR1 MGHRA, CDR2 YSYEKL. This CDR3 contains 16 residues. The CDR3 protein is CASSPTKGARDTEAFF. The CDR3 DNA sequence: TGCGCCAGCAGCCCCACAAAAGGGGCTCGGGACACTGAAGCTTTCTTT.

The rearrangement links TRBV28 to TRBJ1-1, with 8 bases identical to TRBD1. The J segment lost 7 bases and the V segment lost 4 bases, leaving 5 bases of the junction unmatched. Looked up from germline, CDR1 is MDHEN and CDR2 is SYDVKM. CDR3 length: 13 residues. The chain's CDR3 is CASSWTGRGEAFF. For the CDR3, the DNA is TGTGCCAGCAGTTGGACAGGGCGCGGTGAAGCTTTCTTT. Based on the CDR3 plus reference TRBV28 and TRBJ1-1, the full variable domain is DVKVTQSSRYLVKRTGEKVFLECVQDMDHENMFWYRQDPGLGLRLIYFSYDVKMKEKGDIPEGYSVSREKKERFSLILESASTNQTSMYLCASSWTGRGEAFFGQGTRLTVV.

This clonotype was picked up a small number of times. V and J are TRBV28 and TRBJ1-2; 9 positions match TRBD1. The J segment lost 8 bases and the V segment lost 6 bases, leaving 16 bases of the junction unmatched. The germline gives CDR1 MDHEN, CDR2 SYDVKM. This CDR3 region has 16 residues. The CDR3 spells CASSPLGVGQGQGYTF. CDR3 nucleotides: TGTGCCAGCAGCCCTCTAGGCGTGGGACAGGGTCAGGGCTACACCTTC.